This T cell receptor (beta chain) was sequenced during a study of identical twins. Regarding the study as a whole: With monozygotic twins, out-of-frame TCR alpha sharing exceeded what models estimated.

This clonotype was counted at least ten times. No antigen is known for it. Template switching added a universal primer binding site, and final cDNA carried unique molecular identifiers. Each CDR3 protein is one row after TCRdb ran MiXCR on the 5' RACE reads. The sample has about 220,000 distinct CDR3 sequences; about a tenth are singletons. Germline V gene lookup returns CDR1 SGHAT and CDR2 FQNNGV. Trimming removed 1 base from V and 0 bases from J, with 4 bases in between. This CDR3 is 14 amino acids long. The chain couples TRBV11-2 to TRBJ2-1; no clear D. The sequence derives from a woman aged 18-29 years in good health. Sequenced: memory (CD45RO+) T cells sorted from blood. The CDR3 sequence: CASSLVISYNEQFF. For the CDR3, the DNA is TGTGCCAGCAGCTTAGTTATCTCCTACAATGAGCAGTTCTTC.